This section outlines one T cell receptor beta chain sequence together with its context. The data derive from a study of blood T cell repertoires in COVID-19. Trimming removed 4 bases at V and 1 base at J, with 11 bases between. The CDR3 length is 15 residues. Germline V lookup: CDR1 SGHNT, CDR2 YYREEE (reference sequence). Assay: immunoSEQ multiplex PCR; the TCRdb copy retains only in-frame clones and omits some. Of about 170,000 clones in the sample, approximately 86% are singletons; the top ten hold about 3.5%. The rearrangement uses TRBV5-4 and TRBJ2-2; D might be TRBD2 (6 bases). This TCR came from a man between 65 and 85 years old with acute or convalescent COVID-19. The sample taken for sequencing was peripheral blood. The CDR3 here is CASSPGLMNTGELFF. CDR3 coding DNA: TGTGCCAGCAGCCCGGGACTTATGAACACCGGGGAGCTGTTTTTT.